The present T cell receptor beta chain was sequenced within a study of blood T cell repertoires in COVID-19 (dated by TCRdb to the early 2020s). Study-level background: Samples covering the acute and convalescent phases of COVID-19 were provided by collaborators in the United States, Italy and Spain. Where HLA class I and class II types were available, the types were taken from metadata supplied by the sample provider, not from assay-based typing. A freely available public database, intended as a resource for researchers studying the immune response to SARS-CoV-2, is where the repertoires were released. Deeply sampled blood TCRbeta repertoires from subjects exposed to, actively infected with, or recovered from COVID-19 were included in the dataset. A de-identified subject ID, COVID-19 status, age in years and sex were almost always included in the sample metadata. The samples were drawn from two sources: the first 160 participants of the ongoing ImmuneRACE study, and 1,254 subjects contributed by 6 global collaborators. The material from the prospective study consisted of cDNA or gDNA derived from T cells, B-cell-depleted T cells, or PBMCs.

Paper-wide results and their limitations: The quantity of clinical and demographic metadata differed by source and by participant and was supplied without curation.

Note on this clone: It lacks a known antigen. Nothing much larger sits one base from this clone, and base qualities are not available.

TCRbeta CDR3 regions were amplified from genomic DNA by means of the immunoSEQ Assay, a bias-controlled multiplex PCR. The authors' pipeline ran thus. Nucleated cell counts per sample were estimated from amplification of reference gene primers within the assay. Sequence reads were collapsed and filtered to measure the absolute abundance of every unique TCRbeta CDR3 rearrangement. For each sample, productive Simpson clonality was calculated as the square root of Simpson's diversity index across productive rearrangements. In TCRdb, the immuneACCESS table is reduced to in-frame sequences with V and J assigned. These tables do not hold every clone; where another copy was compared, an unresolved V gene accounts for under half, and the others remain unexplained. Clonal size and the V and J genes are those of that table, whereas D and trimming came from the DNA. Recorded for this sample are under 40,000 clones; about 88% of them occurred a single time. About 35% of the sample comes from the top ten.

The collaborating institutions used their own protocols to collect whole blood in K2EDTA tubes. For TCRbeta analysis, collaborators shipped samples as frozen whole blood, isolated PBMCs, or DNA extracted from either of those sample types. Sequenced input: peripheral blood. This sequence was found in a man aged 65 to 85 with active COVID-19.

The CDR3 loop reads CASSPGRASTDTQYF. The sequence in DNA is TGTGCCAGCTCACCGGGCCGAGCTAGCACAGATACGCAGTATTTT. The rearrangement joined TRBV18 to TRBJ2-3, with the D gene uncertain. As encoded in the germline V gene, CDR1 is KGHSH while CDR2 is LQKENI. From the cysteine up to the phenylalanine, the CDR3 has a length of 15 residues. Of the read, only the CDR3 DNA is kept; its 45 bases are in frame from base 1. V lost 3 bases and J lost 0 bases; the stretch between them is 10 bases long. Full variable domain (CDR3 extended with the reference TRBV18 and TRBJ2-3 proteins): NAGVMQNPRHLVRRRGQEARLRCSPMKGHSHVYWYRQLPEEGLKFMVYLQKENIIDESGMPKERFSAEFPKEGPSILRIQQVVRGDSAAYFCASSPGRASTDTQYFGPGTRLTVL.